This record covers a single T cell receptor beta chain. The sample comes from a study of shared clonotypes between healthy human individuals. About the study: Every donor yielded three CD4 naive, three CD4 memory, two CD8 naive and one CD8 memory plate.

Sequencing was performed with immunoSEQ multiplex PCR; in TCRdb, only in-frame clones are kept and a portion is missing. The sample yields 950,000 to 1,300,000 clones, 75% seen once. Division of CD4+ cells produced a CD45RA+ naive subset and a CD45RA-negative memory subset. Germline values: CDR1 MGHDK, CDR2 SYGVNS. V was clipped by 5 bases and J by 10 bases, with 15 bases between them. This CDR3 is built from 12 residues. The specimen sequenced was memory CD4+ T cells sorted from blood. Subset here: CD45RA-negative fraction. The chain is built from TRBV25-1 and TRBJ2-7, with unresolved D. This clonotype originated in a man between 18 and 29 years old in good health. This CDR3 reads CASSPPGSGQYF. The CDR3 DNA is TGTGCCAGCAGTCCCCCCGGGTCTGGACAGTACTTC.